These 6 T cell receptor beta chains share one sample of origin, sequenced in a study of CD8 T cells in ankylosing spondylitis (dated by TCRdb to 2017 to 2019). The library was produced with 5' RACE. Sequencing was carried out with an Illumina HiSeq 2500. Using fastp trimming at Q25 and MiXCR clonotype assembly, TCRdb reanalyzed the public sequencing data and kept in-frame beta chains. Rows with one shared CDR3 protein collapse into an entry with the most common genes and DNA. The sample yields roughly 46,000 distinct CDR3 sequences; 3% to 4% were counted once. Approximately 4% of the sample rests with the top ten. Sequenced input: blood, either unsorted or a sorted T cell fraction (not recorded which). The receptors originated from a female donor with ankylosing spondylitis or in good health (not recorded which).

This clonotype was seen many times. CDR3 sequence reads: CASSVEASEQFF. In DNA form, the CDR3 reads TGTGCCAGCAGCGTAGAAGCTTCTGAGCAGTTCTTC. This chain uses TRBV9 with TRBJ2-1; D not resolved. The CDR3 runs to 12 residues. CDR1 and CDR2 (germline): SGDLS, YYNGEE. V was pared by 0 bases and J by 9 bases, with 7 bases between.

This clonotype was counted at least ten times. The rearrangement links TRBV9 to TRBJ2-3; 8 bases agree with TRBD2. V lost 7 bases and J lost 6; bases outside the gene matches: 13. Germline lookup yields CDR1 SGDLS and CDR2 YYNGEE. This CDR3 has 15 amino acids. In DNA form, the CDR3 reads TGTGCCAGCGGTAGGCGGGGGGCGGAGCGCGATACGCAGTATTTT. Amino acid sequence: CASGRRGAERDTQYF.

This clonotype was seen ten or more times. The chain employs TRBV9 and TRBJ2-7; no clear D. Trimming removed 1 base from V and 4 bases from J, with 12 bases in between. The germline V gene encodes CDR1 SGDLS and CDR2 YYNGEE. The CDR3 runs 14 residues. This CDR3 reads CASSVSWGTYEQYF. The CDR3 coding sequence is TGTGCCAGCAGCGTAAGCTGGGGTACTTACGAGCAGTACTTC.

The sample holds many counts of this clonotype. The chain recombines TRBV9 with TRBJ1-6, with D possibly TRBD1 on 5 matching bases. CDR1 and CDR2 from the germline V gene are SGDLS and YYNGEE. This CDR3 spans 14 amino acids. V shed 3 bases and J shed 8 bases, with 12 bases lying between them. The CDR3 coding sequence is TGTGCCAGCAGCGGAAGGGGTTCGGATTCACCCCTCCACTTT. It yields the protein CASSGRGSDSPLHF.

This clonotype was recorded at least ten times. This sequence joins TRBV9 and TRBJ2-1; D ambiguous. Trimming cost V 0 bases and J 4 bases, with 11 bases left between them. This CDR3 has 15 amino acids. Germline lookup yields CDR1 SGDLS and CDR2 YYNGEE. Written as DNA, the CDR3 is TGTGCCAGCAGCGTAGATTTGGGAATTTACAATGAGCAGTTCTTC. Protein sequence: CASSVDLGIYNEQFF.

There are many counts of this clonotype. This chain uses TRBV9 with TRBJ2-2, with TRBD2 matching over 9 bases. Germline CDR1 SGDLS, CDR2 YYNGEE. The CDR3 consists of 16 residues. Losses at the gene ends were 0 bases for V and 3 bases for J; bases not matched to a gene: 3. The CDR3 spells CASSVASGVYTGELFF. The DNA of the CDR3 is TGTGCCAGCAGCGTAGCTAGCGGGGTATACACCGGGGAGCTGTTTTTT. The variable domain in full, with the rest retrieved from reference TRBV9 and TRBJ2-2, is DSGVTQTPKHLITATGQRVTLRCSPRSGDLSVYWYQQSLDQGLQFLIQYYNGEERAKGNILERFSAQQFPDLHSELNLSSLELGDSALYFCASSVASGVYTGELFFGEGSRLTVL.